A single TCR beta chain is shown here with its context. What it binds is not known. The germline V gene encodes CDR1 MNHNY and CDR2 SVGAGI (reference sequence). Trimming stripped 7 bases from V and 5 bases from J, with 15 bases between. CDR3 size: 14 residues. This entry is derived from a study of shared clonotypes between healthy human individuals. Splitting of CD4+ cells produced CD45RA+ naive and CD45RA-negative memory subsets. General observations from the study: Limited genetic and exposure-history diversity came from having few donors.

Per the original methods: Filtering of immunoSEQ junctional sequences could not match full-length read filtering. Clones were sequenced by immunoSEQ multiplex PCR, and TCRdb holds only the in-frame ones, with some missing. The V and J calls and the clone size are those of that table, but D and trimming were determined from the DNA. The sample yields about 2.4 million clones, approximately 93% seen once. The J gene is TRBJ2-1, the V gene TRBV6-6; D gene ambiguous. Material: naive CD4+ T cells from PBMCs. The sample's subset: CD45RA+ positively selected. The clonotype was recovered from a man younger than 30 in good health. Some clones in this sample may be carry-over from other donors' samples. The CDR3 loop reads CASTDRKSNNEQFF. Written as DNA, the CDR3 is TGTGCCAGCACTGATCGGAAAAGTAACAATGAGCAGTTCTTC.